The clone carrying this T cell receptor beta chain occurred many times. Its antigen is still unknown. The data belong to a study of T cell repertoires in cytomegalovirus infection. Study-wide background: Public TCR beta signatures provided an indication of both CMV infection and a matching HLA type. General observations from the study: Within the response measured ex vivo, HLA-C-restricted CMV-specific TCR beta clonotypes were dominant.

TCRdb itself ran the reads through MiXCR, one entry per CDR3 protein. The sample has approximately 500,000 distinct CDR3 sequences, more than 15% seen once. Germline V CDR1 and CDR2: SGHAT, FQNNGV. This CDR3 region has 13 residues. Trimming removed 5 bases at V and 6 bases at J, with 12 bases between. Sequencing used CD8+ T cells from PBMCs. The rearrangement uses TRBV11-2 and TRBJ2-3; D uncertain. This TCR was recovered from a human donor in good health (CMV status not recorded). Some clones in this sample may be carry-over from other donors' samples. The CDR3 spells CASSLPFGDTQYF. For the CDR3, the DNA is TGTGCCAGCAGCCTGCCTTTCGGGGATACGCAGTATTTT. The full variable domain, completed using reference TRBV11-2 and TRBJ2-3, is EAGVAQSPRYKIIEKRQSVAFWCNPISGHATLYWYQQILGQGPKLLIQFQNNGVVDDSQLPKDRFSAERLKGVDSTLKIQPAKLEDSAVYLCASSLPFGDTQYFGPGTRLTVL.